This TCR beta chain stems from a study of T cells in Graves' hyperthyroidism and ophthalmopathy. Study context: It was at initial diagnosis, before any treatment, that peripheral blood was collected.

The CDR3 contains 14 residues. V lost 0 bases to trimming and J lost 2 bases, with 8 bases between them. Looked up from germline, CDR1 is LGHDT and CDR2 is YNNKEL (reference sequence). PBMCs were obtained from approximately 9.2 ml fresh peripheral blood. The source material, RNA transcripts, was used to amplify TCR beta CDR3 regions. The TCR CDR3 first-round RT-PCR relied on the HTBI primer set. TCRdb reanalysed the multiplex PCR reads using MiXCR and keeps one entry per CDR3 protein. The sample gives 350,000 to 450,000 distinct CDR3 sequences, about an eighth of which show up once; 25% to 30% is in the top ten. This clonotype was seen a handful of times.

The V and J genes are TRBV3-1 and TRBJ2-7; D might be TRBD2 (5 bases). The TCR sequence derives from a man in his fifties or sixties with Graves' ophthalmopathy. Material: blood. The CDR3 loop reads CASSQEYGTYEQYF. In DNA, the CDR3 is TGTGCCAGCAGCCAAGAATACGGGACCTACGAGCAGTACTTC.